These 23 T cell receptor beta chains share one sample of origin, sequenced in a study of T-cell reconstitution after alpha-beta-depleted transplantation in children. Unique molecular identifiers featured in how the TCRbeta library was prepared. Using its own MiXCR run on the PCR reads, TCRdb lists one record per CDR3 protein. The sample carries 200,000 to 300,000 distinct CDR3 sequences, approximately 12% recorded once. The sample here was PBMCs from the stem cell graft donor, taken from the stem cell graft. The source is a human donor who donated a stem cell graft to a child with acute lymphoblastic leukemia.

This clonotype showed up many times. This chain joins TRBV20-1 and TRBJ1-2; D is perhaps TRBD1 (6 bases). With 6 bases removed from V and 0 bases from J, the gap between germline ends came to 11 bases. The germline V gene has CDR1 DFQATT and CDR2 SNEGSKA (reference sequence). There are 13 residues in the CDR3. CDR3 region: CSASRGSNYGYTF. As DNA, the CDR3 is TGCAGTGCCAGCAGGGGTTCTAACTATGGCTACACCTTC.

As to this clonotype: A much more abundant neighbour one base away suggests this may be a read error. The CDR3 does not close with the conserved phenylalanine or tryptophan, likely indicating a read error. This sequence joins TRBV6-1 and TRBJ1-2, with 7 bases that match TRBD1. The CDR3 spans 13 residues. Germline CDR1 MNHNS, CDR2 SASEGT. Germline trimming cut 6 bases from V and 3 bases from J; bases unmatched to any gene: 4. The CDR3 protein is CASRSTGDYGYTL. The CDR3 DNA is TGTGCCAGCAGATCCACAGGGGACTATGGCTACACCTTG.

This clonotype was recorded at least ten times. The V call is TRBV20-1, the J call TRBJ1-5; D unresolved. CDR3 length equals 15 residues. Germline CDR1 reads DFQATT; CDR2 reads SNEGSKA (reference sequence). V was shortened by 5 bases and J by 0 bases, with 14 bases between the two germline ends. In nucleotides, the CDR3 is TGCAGTGCTGTAAGACGGGCCCATAGCAATCAGCCCCAGCATTTT. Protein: CSAVRRAHSNQPQHF.

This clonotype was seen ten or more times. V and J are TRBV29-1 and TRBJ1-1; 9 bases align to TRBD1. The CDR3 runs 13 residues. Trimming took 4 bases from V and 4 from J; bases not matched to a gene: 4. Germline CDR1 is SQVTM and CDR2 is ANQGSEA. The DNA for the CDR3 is TGCAGCGTTGGGACAGGGGCGGCCACTGAAGCTTTCTTT. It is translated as CSVGTGAATEAFF.

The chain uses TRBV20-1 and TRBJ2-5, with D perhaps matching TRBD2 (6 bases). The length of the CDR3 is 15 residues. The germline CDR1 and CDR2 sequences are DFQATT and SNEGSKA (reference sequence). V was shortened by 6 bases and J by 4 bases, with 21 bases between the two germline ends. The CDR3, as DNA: TGCAGTGCCCCACGGACGGAGGGCCGGGGAGAGACCCAGTACTTC. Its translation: CSAPRTEGRGETQYF.

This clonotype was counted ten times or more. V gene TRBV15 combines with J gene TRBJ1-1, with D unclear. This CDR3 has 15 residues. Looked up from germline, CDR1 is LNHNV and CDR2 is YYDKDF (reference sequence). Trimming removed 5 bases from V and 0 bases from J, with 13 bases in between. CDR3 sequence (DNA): TGTGCCACCAGCGGGCGGGGATTCATGAACACTGAAGCTTTCTTT. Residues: CATSGRGFMNTEAFF.

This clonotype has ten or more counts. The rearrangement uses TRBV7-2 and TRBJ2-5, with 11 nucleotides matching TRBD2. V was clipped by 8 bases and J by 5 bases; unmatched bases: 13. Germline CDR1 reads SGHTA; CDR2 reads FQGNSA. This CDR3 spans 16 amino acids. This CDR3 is CASARFLAGGPETQYF. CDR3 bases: TGTGCCAGCGCCCGTTTCTTAGCGGGAGGGCCGGAGACCCAGTACTTC.

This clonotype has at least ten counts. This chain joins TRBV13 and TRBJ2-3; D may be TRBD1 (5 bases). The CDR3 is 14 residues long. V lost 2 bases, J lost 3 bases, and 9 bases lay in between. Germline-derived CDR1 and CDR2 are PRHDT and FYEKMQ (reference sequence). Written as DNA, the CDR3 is TGTGCCAGCAGCTTAAAAGGGGCAACAGATACGCAGTATTTT. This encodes CASSLKGATDTQYF.

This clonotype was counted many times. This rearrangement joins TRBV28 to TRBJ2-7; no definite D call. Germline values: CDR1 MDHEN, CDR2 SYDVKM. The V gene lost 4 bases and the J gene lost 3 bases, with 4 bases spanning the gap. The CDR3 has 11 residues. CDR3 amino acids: CASSYHYEQYF. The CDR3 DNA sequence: TGTGCCAGCAGTTATCACTACGAGCAGTACTTC. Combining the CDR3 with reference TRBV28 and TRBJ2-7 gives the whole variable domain DVKVTQSSRYLVKRTGEKVFLECVQDMDHENMFWYRQDPGLGLRLIYFSYDVKMKEKGDIPEGYSVSREKKERFSLILESASTNQTSMYLCASSYHYEQYFGPGTRLTVT.

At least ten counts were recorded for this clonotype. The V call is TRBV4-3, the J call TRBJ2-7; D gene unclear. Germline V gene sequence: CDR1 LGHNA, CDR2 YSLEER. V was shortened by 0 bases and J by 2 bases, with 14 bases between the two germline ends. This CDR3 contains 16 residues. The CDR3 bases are TGCGCCAGCAGCCAAGATCGCGGTACAGCTCCCTACGAGCAGTACTTC. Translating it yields CASSQDRGTAPYEQYF.

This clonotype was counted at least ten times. CDR3 region: CASSENAQGLEEKLFF. The CDR3 DNA sequence: TGTGCCAGCTCCGAGAATGCCCAGGGCCTGGAGGAAAAACTGTTTTTT. The V gene is TRBV9, the J gene TRBJ1-4; weak D call: TRBD1 (5 bases). The length of the CDR3 is 16 residues. V lost 7 bases, J lost 8 bases, and 24 bases lay in between. From germline, CDR1 is SGDLS and CDR2 YYNGEE.

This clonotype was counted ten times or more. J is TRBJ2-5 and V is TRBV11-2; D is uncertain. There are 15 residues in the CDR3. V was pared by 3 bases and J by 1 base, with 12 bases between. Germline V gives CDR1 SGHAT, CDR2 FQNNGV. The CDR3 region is CASSFTAARQETQYF. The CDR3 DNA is TGTGCCAGCAGCTTTACAGCCGCTCGCCAAGAGACCCAGTACTTC.

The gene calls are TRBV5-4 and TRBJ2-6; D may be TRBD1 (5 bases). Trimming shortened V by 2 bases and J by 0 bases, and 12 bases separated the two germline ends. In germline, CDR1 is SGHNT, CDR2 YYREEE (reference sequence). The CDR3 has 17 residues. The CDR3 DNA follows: TGTGCCAGCAGCTTAGGCAGGGTAGGCTCTGGGGCCAACGTCCTGACTTTC. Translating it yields CASSLGRVGSGANVLTF.

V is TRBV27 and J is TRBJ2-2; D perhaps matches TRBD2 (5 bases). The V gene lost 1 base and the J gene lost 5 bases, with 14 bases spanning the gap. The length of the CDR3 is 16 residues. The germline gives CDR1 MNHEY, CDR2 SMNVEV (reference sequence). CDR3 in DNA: TGTGCCAGCAGTTTATACGCTAGCCCCGGAACCGGGGAGCTGTTTTTT. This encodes CASSLYASPGTGELFF.

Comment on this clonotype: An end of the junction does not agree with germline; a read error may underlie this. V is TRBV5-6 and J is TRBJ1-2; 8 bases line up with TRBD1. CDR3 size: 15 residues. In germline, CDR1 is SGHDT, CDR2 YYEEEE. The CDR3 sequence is CASSWDRPDTYGCTF. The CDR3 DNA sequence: TGTGCCAGCAGCTGGGACAGGCCGGATACCTATGGCTGCACCTTC.

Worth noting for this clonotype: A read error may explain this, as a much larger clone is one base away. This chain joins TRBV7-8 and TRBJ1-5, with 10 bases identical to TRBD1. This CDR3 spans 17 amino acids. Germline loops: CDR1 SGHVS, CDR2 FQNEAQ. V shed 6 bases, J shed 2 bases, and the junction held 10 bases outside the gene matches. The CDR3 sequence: CASSSGDRGYCNQPQHF. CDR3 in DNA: TGTGCCAGCAGTTCCGGGGACAGGGGTTATTGCAATCAGCCCCAGCATTTT.

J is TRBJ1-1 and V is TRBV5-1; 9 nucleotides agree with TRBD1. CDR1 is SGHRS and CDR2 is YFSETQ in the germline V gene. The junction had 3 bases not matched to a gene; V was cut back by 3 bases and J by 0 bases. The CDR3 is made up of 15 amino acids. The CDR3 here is CASSSGQGMNTEAFF. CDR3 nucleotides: TGCGCCAGCAGCTCGGGACAGGGAATGAACACTGAAGCTTTCTTT.

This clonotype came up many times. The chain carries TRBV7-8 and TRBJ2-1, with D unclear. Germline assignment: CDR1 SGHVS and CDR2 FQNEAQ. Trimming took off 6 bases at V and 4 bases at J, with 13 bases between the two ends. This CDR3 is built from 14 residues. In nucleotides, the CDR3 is TGTGCCAGCAGGAGAGATTATAGTTACAATGAGCAGTTCTTC. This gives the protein CASRRDYSYNEQFF.

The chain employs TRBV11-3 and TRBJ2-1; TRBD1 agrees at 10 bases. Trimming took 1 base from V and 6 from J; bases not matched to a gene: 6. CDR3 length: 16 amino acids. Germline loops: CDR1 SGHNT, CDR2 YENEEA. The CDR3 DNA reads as TGTGCCAGCAGCTTAGGAAGACGGACAGGGGGCAATGAGCAGTTCTTC. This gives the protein CASSLGRRTGGNEQFF.

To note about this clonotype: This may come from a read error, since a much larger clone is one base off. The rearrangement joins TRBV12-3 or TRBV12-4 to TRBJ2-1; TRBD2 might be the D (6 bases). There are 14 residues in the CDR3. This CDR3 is CASRRGSSYNEEFF. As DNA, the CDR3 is TGTGCCAGCAGACGGGGGAGCTCCTACAATGAGGAGTTCTTC.

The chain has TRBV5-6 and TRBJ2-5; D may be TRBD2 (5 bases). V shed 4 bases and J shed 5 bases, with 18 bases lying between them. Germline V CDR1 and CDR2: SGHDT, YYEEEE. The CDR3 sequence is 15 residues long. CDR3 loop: CASSLGRATRETQYF. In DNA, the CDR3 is TGTGCCAGCAGCCTCGGGCGGGCCACAAGGGAGACCCAGTACTTC.

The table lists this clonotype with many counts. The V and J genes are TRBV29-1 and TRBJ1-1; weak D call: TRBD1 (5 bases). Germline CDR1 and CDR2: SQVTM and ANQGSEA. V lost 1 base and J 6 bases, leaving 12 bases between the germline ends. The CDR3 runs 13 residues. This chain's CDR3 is CSVEVGVRAEAFF. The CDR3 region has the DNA TGCAGCGTTGAAGTAGGGGTAAGAGCTGAAGCTTTCTTT.

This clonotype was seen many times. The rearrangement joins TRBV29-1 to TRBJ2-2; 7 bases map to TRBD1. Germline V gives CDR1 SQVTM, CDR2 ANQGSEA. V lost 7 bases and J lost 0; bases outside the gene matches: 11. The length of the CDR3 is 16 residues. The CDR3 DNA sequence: TGCAGCGCTCACGTACAGGGGAAGGCGAACACCGGGGAGCTGTTTTTT. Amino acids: CSAHVQGKANTGELFF.